This T cell receptor beta chain is from a study of blood T cell repertoires in COVID-19. Study background: Sources were T cells, B-cell-depleted T cells, or PBMCs; the material itself was cDNA or gDNA.

Participants were aged 18 to 89 years, lived in 24 US areas, and enrolled virtually. Participants' reported clinical history set cohort assignment. Each recovered donor of Cohort 3 presented with two negative PCRs, clearance, or symptom resolution. Trimming removed 0 bases at V and 8 bases at J, with 17 bases between. The CDR3 has 15 residues. Germline V gene sequence: CDR1 SGDLS, CDR2 YYNGEE. Assay: immunoSEQ multiplex PCR; the TCRdb copy retains only in-frame clones and omits some. The profile shows under 200,000 clones, 80% of them singletons. Sequencing was done on a sample of PBMCs or T cells enriched from blood (not recorded which). The rearrangement joins TRBV9 to TRBJ2-5; tentative D call: TRBD1 (6 bases). This receptor was obtained from a woman in her fifties or sixties who had recovered from COVID-19. CDR3 loop: CASSVGKGVPGTQYF. CDR3 nucleotides: TGTGCCAGCAGCGTAGGAAAGGGGGTCCCGGGAACCCAGTACTTC.